The next 5 T cell receptor beta chains were all read from a single sample in a study of T-cell memory formation after mild COVID-19. TCRdb redid the calling of the 5' RACE reads with MiXCR, one entry per CDR3 protein. The sample has some 450,000 distinct CDR3 sequences, 18% seen once; the top ten hold 20% to 25%. Input material: PBMCs or a T cell subset sorted from them (not recorded which). These receptors were obtained from a man in his late teens or twenties who had mild COVID-19 (a few samples of this study predate the infection). Cell type and time point are not known.

This clonotype has at least ten counts. This rearrangement joins TRBV15 to TRBJ1-2; D gene unclear. V shed 2 bases and J shed 4 bases, with 11 bases lying between them. Germline V lookup: CDR1 LNHNV, CDR2 YYDKDF (reference sequence). CDR3 length: 14 amino acids. The CDR3 nucleotides read TGTGCCACCAGCAGAACCACCCCAGGCTATGGCTACACCTTC. Encoded protein: CATSRTTPGYGYTF.

This clonotype has only a few counts. The chain employs TRBV12-3 or TRBV12-4 and TRBJ1-1; D call uncertain. The length of the CDR3 is 13 residues. V lost 4 bases, J lost 4 bases, and 10 bases lay in between. The CDR3 protein is CASSSRYATEAFF. CDR3 coding DNA: TGTGCCAGCAGTTCAAGGTACGCCACTGAAGCTTTCTTT.

The chain has TRBV29-1 and TRBJ1-1, with D uncertain. Between the trimmed V and J ends, which lost 5 bases and 7 bases, there was a span of 11 bases. Germline V gene lookup returns CDR1 SQVTM and CDR2 ANQGSEA. There are 11 residues in the CDR3. CDR3 in amino acids: CSVWVPDEAFF. CDR3 DNA sequence: TGCAGCGTTTGGGTTCCGGATGAAGCTTTCTTT.

This clonotype was counted once. The CDR3 DNA reads as TGTGCCAGCAGTTTAATCCCCGGGGAGCTGTTTTTT. Translated: CASSLIPGELFF. This chain joins TRBV12-3 or TRBV12-4 and TRBJ2-2; D gene uncertain. V was trimmed by 2 bases and J by 6 bases, leaving 4 bases between them. The CDR3 covers 12 residues.

The V call is TRBV5-1, the J call TRBJ1-1; D remains unclear. Germline V gene data show CDR1 as SGHRS and CDR2 as YFSETQ. V lost 0 bases to trimming and J lost 2 bases, with 11 bases between them. CDR3 length: 15 residues. This CDR3 is CASSLAKTPNTEAFF. The CDR3 DNA sequence: TGCGCCAGCAGCTTGGCGAAGACACCTAACACTGAAGCTTTCTTT.